This TCR beta chain derives from a study of T cells in localized non-small cell lung cancer. Method: immunoSEQ multiplex PCR; TCRdb's copy keeps in-frame clones and lacks some. Here the sample spans about 40,000 clones, 81% being singletons. The sequence was collected from a male donor aged 60 or older with stage II lung adenocarcinoma. The source was peripheral blood mononuclear cells, collected before any cancer treatment.

CDR3 nucleotides: TGTGCCAGCAGCCCACTAATAGGCCAAGAGACCCAGTACTTC. It yields the protein CASSPLIGQETQYF. This chain uses TRBV7-8 with TRBJ2-5; D gene unclear. This CDR3 region has 14 residues. Germline assignment: CDR1 SGHVS and CDR2 FQNEAQ. The V gene lost 5 bases and the J gene lost 1 base, with 11 bases spanning the gap. Filled out from reference TRBV7-8 and TRBJ2-5, the complete variable domain reads GAGVSQSPRYKVAKRGQDVALRCDPISGHVSLFWYQQALGQGPEFLTYFQNEAQLDKSGLPSDRFFAERPEGSVSTLKIQRTQQEDSAVYLCASSPLIGQETQYFGPGTRLLVL.